The entry below describes one T cell receptor (beta chain). What it binds is not known. The data are from a study of T cell responses to AZD1222 COVID-19 vaccine. Regarding the study as a whole: Baseline testing showed seropositivity in only a handful of AZD1222 recipients. Spike-spanning, vaccine-associated CD4 TCRs were dominant at 160-218 and 743-854. Reportedly, nearly half the spike-specific TCRs target unmutated variant regions. The donor cohort was predominantly white British with a female majority, and clonal diversity may have been underestimated.

The V gene lost 4 bases and the J gene lost 7 bases, with 9 bases spanning the gap. Germline CDR1 is SGHRS and CDR2 is YFSETQ. This CDR3 is 13 amino acids long. Produced via immunoSEQ multiplex PCR; TCRdb's table is partial and in-frame only. The sample holds around 140,000 clones, approximately 85% seen once. This TCR was sampled from an adult who received the MenACWY meningococcal vaccine as a control. The gene calls are TRBV5-1 and TRBJ1-6; D remains ambiguous. The source material was peripheral blood, sampled 28 days after the second dose of the MenACWY control vaccine. CDR3: CASSNLANSPLHF. The CDR3 bases are TGCGCCAGCAGCAATCTGGCCAATTCACCCCTCCACTTT.